Listed here are 16 T cell receptor beta chains from one sample, sequenced in a study of T cell responses to AZD1222 COVID-19 vaccine. Profiling relied on immunoSEQ multiplex PCR, and the TCRdb table lists in-frame clones only, not all of them. The sample contains about 170,000 clones, 85% to 90% of which appear only once. Here the sequenced sample was peripheral blood, taken on day 0 of AZD1222 vaccination. These receptors all come from an adult in good health.

The CDR3 reads CASTPGGTPGKTEAFF. The CDR3 DNA reads as TGTGCCAGCACTCCCGGTGGGACACCCGGTAAGACTGAAGCTTTCTTT. This chain uses TRBV11-2 with TRBJ1-1, with a possible D match to TRBD1 (6 bases). V lost 7 bases and J lost 5, with 23 bases in between. Germline V lookup: CDR1 SGHAT, CDR2 FQNNGV. This CDR3 has 16 residues.

The chain joins TRBV6-5 to TRBJ1-5; no reliable D call. CDR1 is MNHEY, CDR2 SVGAGI, per germline. CDR3 size: 15 residues. Trimming took off 6 bases at V and 0 bases at J, with 12 bases between the two ends. The CDR3 coding sequence is TGTGCCAGCAGCGCTCTAGGAAATAGCAATCAGCCCCAGCATTTT. This encodes CASSALGNSNQPQHF.

V gene TRBV4-1 combines with J gene TRBJ2-5; 7 bases align to TRBD2. This CDR3 has 17 amino acids. The junction had 13 bases not matched to a gene; V was cut back by 2 bases and J by 4 bases. Germline CDR1 and CDR2: MGHRA and YSYEKL. CDR3 nucleotide sequence: TGCGCCAGCAGCCAAAGGCTGGGGCTAGCGGATTCAGAGACCCAGTACTTC. Amino acids: CASSQRLGLADSETQYF.

V usage is TRBV25-1 and J usage is TRBJ1-2; TRBD1 matches 7 bases. This CDR3 is 14 amino acids long. In germline, CDR1 is MGHDK, CDR2 SYGVNS. V shed 4 bases and J 7 bases; nucleotides not matched to a gene: 9. Here the CDR3 DNA reads TGTGCCAGCAGTGGTTTGACAGGGTATGGTGGCTACACCTTC. Protein: CASSGLTGYGGYTF.

The J gene is TRBJ1-2, the V gene TRBV29-1; 7 bases match TRBD1. The trim removed 4 bases at V and 8 bases at J, leaving 7 bases unmatched. CDR3 length: 12 residues. CDR1 is SQVTM and CDR2 is ANQGSEA in the germline V gene. The CDR3 nucleotides are TGCAGCGTTGCAGGGGGGGTTTTGGGCTACACCTTC. Translated, it gives CSVAGGVLGYTF.

This chain connects TRBV5-1 to TRBJ2-5, with D perhaps matching TRBD1 (5 bases). V was trimmed by 0 bases and J by 7 bases, leaving 10 bases between them. Germline-derived CDR1 and CDR2 are SGHRS and YFSETQ. The CDR3 consists of 13 residues. The CDR3 DNA reads TGCGCCAGCAGCTTGGAAGGGGCCGGGACCCAGTACTTC. It translates to CASSLEGAGTQYF.

The rearrangement uses TRBV3-1 (or the pseudogene TRBV3-2) and TRBJ1-2; D remains ambiguous. The germline gives CDR1 LGHDT, CDR2 YNNKEL (reference sequence). V was shortened by 4 bases and J by 1 base, with 13 bases between the two germline ends. The CDR3 contains 15 residues. CDR3 loop: CASSPPGNFNYGYTF. The DNA for the CDR3 is TGTGCCAGCAGCCCGCCTGGCAACTTTAACTATGGCTACACCTTC.

The chain is built from TRBV11-2 and TRBJ1-1, with D uncertain. Germline V gene sequence: CDR1 SGHAT, CDR2 FQNNGV. The V end lost 1 base, the J end lost 10 bases, and 16 bases lay between the germline ends. The CDR3 extends over 14 amino acids. CDR3 protein: CASSLASPYEGAFF. CDR3 bases: TGTGCCAGCAGCTTAGCCTCCCCCTACGAGGGAGCTTTCTTT.

V is TRBV10-1 and J is TRBJ2-3; 7 nucleotides line up with TRBD2. CDR3 length: 16 amino acids. The trim removed 1 base at V and 2 bases at J, leaving 6 bases unmatched. CDR1 and CDR2 (germline): WNHNN, SYGVQD (reference sequence). As DNA, the CDR3 is TGCGCCAGCAGTGAGTGGTCTAGCGGAAACACAGATACGCAGTATTTT. As protein: CASSEWSSGNTDTQYF.

The V and J genes are TRBV11-2 and TRBJ2-3, with TRBD1 as a possible D gene (5 bases). The CDR3 totals 15 residues. Germline V gene sequence: CDR1 SGHAT, CDR2 FQNNGV. Trimming shortened V by 4 bases and J by 7 bases, and 18 bases separated the two germline ends. The CDR3 spells CASSSLGQGKYTQYF. CDR3 sequence (DNA): TGTGCCAGCAGCTCCCTTGGGCAGGGTAAATATACGCAGTATTTT.

This clone has only one observation. The rearrangement joins TRBV7-8 to TRBJ1-1; 10 bases map to TRBD1. Germline CDR1 is SGHVS and CDR2 is FQNEAQ. The CDR3 loop spans 16 amino acids. V dropped 5 bases and J dropped 6; count of bases not matched to a gene: 12. Here the CDR3 reads CASSQGQGIARAEAFF. Written as DNA, the CDR3 is TGTGCCAGCAGCCAGGGACAGGGGATCGCACGCGCTGAAGCTTTCTTT.

This chain uses TRBV6-5 with TRBJ2-7; 9 positions agree with TRBD1. The CDR3 contains 15 residues. Unmatched junction bases numbered 8, after V lost 2 bases and J lost 6 bases. Looked up from germline, CDR1 is MNHEY and CDR2 is SVGAGI. The CDR3 spells CASSYRRDRESEQYF. The DNA for the CDR3 is TGTGCCAGCAGTTACCGCCGGGACAGGGAATCCGAGCAGTACTTC.

V gene TRBV28 combines with J gene TRBJ2-7; D might be TRBD1 or TRBD2, each matching 5 bases. Germline V gives CDR1 MDHEN, CDR2 SYDVKM. The germline V and J ends were trimmed by 5 bases and 0 bases, with 14 bases remaining between them. The CDR3 has 15 residues. The CDR3 region has the DNA TGTGCCAGCAGTCCCACCGGGACGGCCTCCTACGAGCAGTACTTC. This codes for CASSPTGTASYEQYF. The variable domain in full, with the rest retrieved from reference TRBV28 and TRBJ2-7, is DVKVTQSSRYLVKRTGEKVFLECVQDMDHENMFWYRQDPGLGLRLIYFSYDVKMKEKGDIPEGYSVSREKKERFSLILESASTNQTSMYLCASSPTGTASYEQYFGPGTRLTVT.

This clone was seen only once. The chain uses TRBV19 and TRBJ1-3; 7 nucleotides match TRBD1. Germline V gene sequence: CDR1 LNHDA, CDR2 SQIVND (reference sequence). The CDR3 consists of 15 residues. The trim removed 9 bases at V and 4 bases at J, leaving 12 bases unmatched. The CDR3 is CASATTGQGGNTIYF. CDR3 nucleotides: TGTGCCAGCGCTACGACAGGGCAAGGGGGAAACACCATATATTTT.

V usage is TRBV10-1 and J usage is TRBJ2-6; tentative D call: TRBD1 (6 bases). The V gene's germline CDR1 is WNHNN and CDR2 SYGVQD (reference sequence). The CDR3 has 15 amino acids. V shed 6 bases and J shed 2 bases, with 11 bases lying between them. This CDR3 is CASSPGVTGANVLTF. CDR3 DNA sequence: TGCGCCAGCAGCCCAGGGGTGACTGGGGCCAACGTCCTGACTTTC.

The rearrangement links TRBV27 to TRBJ1-1, with a weak D call TRBD1 (5 bases). The CDR3 is made up of 16 amino acids. The germline V and J ends were trimmed by 4 bases and 0 bases, with 15 bases remaining between them. Germline V gives CDR1 MNHEY, CDR2 SMNVEV (reference sequence). Written as DNA, the CDR3 is TGTGCCAGCAGTTGGGGGGGGTCCGGGTTGAACACTGAAGCTTTCTTT. Translated, it gives CASSWGGSGLNTEAFF.